This is a list of T cell receptor beta chains from one sample in a study of T cells in Graves' hyperthyroidism and ophthalmopathy. A single record per CDR3 protein comes from TCRdb applying MiXCR to the multiplex PCR reads. This table has 310,000 or so distinct CDR3 sequences, approximately 17% appearing once. The source material was blood. The receptor source for this set is a woman in her sixties or seventies with Graves' ophthalmopathy. Each CDR3 is given with its conserved first and last residue. Each record gives: V gene, D gene, clone size, J gene, CDR3 length, CDR3 DNA, CDR3 protein. A D gene is named only where the DNA matches it firmly. Rows may omit the clone size; those that give it use once, few, many or a size class.

v_gene: TRBV18
d_gene: .
abundance: many
j_gene: TRBJ1-2
len: 13
CDR3nt: TGTGCCAGCTCACCACCGGAATCCAGGGGCTACACCTTC
CDR3aa: CASSPPESRGYTF

v_gene: TRBV2
d_gene: TRBD1
abundance: many
j_gene: TRBJ1-5
len: 13
CDR3nt: TGTGCCAGCAGCTTTTCAGGGGGGCAGCCCCAGCATTTT
CDR3aa: CASSFSGGQPQHF

v_gene: TRBV20-1
d_gene: TRBD2
abundance: .
j_gene: TRBJ2-1
len: 14
CDR3nt: TGCAGTGCTAGCGGGGGGGCCTTGAGAGGTGAGCAGTTCTTC
CDR3aa: CSASGGALRGEQFF

v_gene: TRBV7-3
d_gene: .
abundance: .
j_gene: TRBJ1-1
len: 13
CDR3nt: TGTGCCAGCAGCTTATCGAGGGGGTCTGAAGCTTTCTTT
CDR3aa: CASSLSRGSEAFF

v_gene: TRBV10-3
d_gene: .
abundance: many
j_gene: TRBJ1-1
len: 16
CDR3nt: TGTGCCATCAGTGATGGGGCCGGGCACGCGAACACTGAAGCTTTCTTT
CDR3aa: CAISDGAGHANTEAFF

v_gene: TRBV10-3
d_gene: .
abundance: .
j_gene: TRBJ2-2
len: 15
CDR3nt: TGTGCCATCAGTGAGTCGCCAGGGGGGACCGGGGAGCTGTTTTTT
CDR3aa: CAISESPGGTGELFF

v_gene: TRBV10-3
d_gene: .
abundance: many
j_gene: TRBJ1-1
len: 15
CDR3nt: TGTGCCATCAGGGAAGGGGGGTCCATGAACACTGAAGCTTTCTTT
CDR3aa: CAIREGGSMNTEAFF

v_gene: TRBV6-2/TRBV6-3
d_gene: TRBD1
abundance: .
j_gene: TRBJ1-5
len: 17
CDR3nt: TGTGCCAGCAGACGTGGACAGGACACAAACGGTAATCAGCCCCAGCATTTT
CDR3aa: CASRRGQDTNGNQPQHF

v_gene: TRBV2
d_gene: TRBD2
abundance: many
j_gene: TRBJ2-1
len: 15
CDR3nt: TGTGCCAGCAGATCCGGGACTAGTCCCGTAATTGAGCAGTTCTTC
CDR3aa: CASRSGTSPVIEQFF

v_gene: TRBV19
d_gene: .
abundance: once
j_gene: TRBJ1-1
len: 13
CDR3nt: TGTGCCAGTAGTATAGCAGAAAACACTGAAGCTTTCTTT
CDR3aa: CASSIAENTEAFF

v_gene: TRBV5-1
d_gene: .
abundance: many
j_gene: TRBJ2-1
len: 16
CDR3nt: TGCGCCAGCAGGAGCCCGAGCGGTACGAATGACAATGAGCAGTTCTTC
CDR3aa: CASRSPSGTNDNEQFF

v_gene: TRBV12-3/TRBV12-4
d_gene: TRBD2
abundance: many
j_gene: TRBJ2-7
len: 14
CDR3nt: TGTGCCAGCAGTCGGACTAGCGGCCTTTACGAGCAGTACTTC
CDR3aa: CASSRTSGLYEQYF

v_gene: TRBV27
d_gene: .
abundance: many
j_gene: TRBJ1-2
len: 13
CDR3nt: TGTGCCAGCAGTTTATCAACATCGTATGGCTACACCTTC
CDR3aa: CASSLSTSYGYTF

v_gene: TRBV12-5
d_gene: .
abundance: .
j_gene: TRBJ2-7
len: 19
CDR3nt: TGTGCTAGTGGTTGGATCTCTACACACCGGGGGCAGGGTTCCTACGAGCAGTACTTC
CDR3aa: CASGWISTHRGQGSYEQYF

v_gene: TRBV12-3/TRBV12-4
d_gene: .
abundance: .
j_gene: TRBJ1-3
len: 12
CDR3nt: TGTGCCAGCAGTTTTTACGGCGACACCATATATTTT
CDR3aa: CASSFYGDTIYF

v_gene: TRBV27
d_gene: TRBD1
abundance: many
j_gene: TRBJ1-2
len: 17
CDR3nt: TGTGCCAGCAGTTTATCGATGGGACAGGGAAATATCTATGGCTACACCTTC
CDR3aa: CASSLSMGQGNIYGYTF

v_gene: TRBV13
d_gene: .
abundance: .
j_gene: TRBJ2-7
len: 15
CDR3nt: TGTGCCAGCAGCTTAGAAGGGGGAGGGGCCTACGAGCAGTACTTC
CDR3aa: CASSLEGGGAYEQYF

v_gene: TRBV9
d_gene: TRBD2
abundance: .
j_gene: TRBJ2-1
len: 13
CDR3nt: TGTGCCAGCAGCCAATCTAGCGGGAATGAGCAGTTCTTC
CDR3aa: CASSQSSGNEQFF

v_gene: TRBV29-1
d_gene: TRBD2
abundance: many
j_gene: TRBJ2-1
len: 16
CDR3nt: TGCAGCGTCGGGGGCCTACGCGGGAGGTTGAACAATGAGCAGTTCTTC
CDR3aa: CSVGGLRGRLNNEQFF

v_gene: TRBV4-1
d_gene: TRBD1
abundance: many
j_gene: TRBJ1-2
len: 16
CDR3nt: TGCGCCAGCAGCCAGGAGCCCGACAGGGTGGCCTATGGCTACACCTTC
CDR3aa: CASSQEPDRVAYGYTF

v_gene: TRBV7-2
d_gene: .
abundance: .
j_gene: TRBJ1-5
len: 13
CDR3nt: TGTGCCAGCAGCTCCCAGATCGCACGGCCCCAGCATTTT
CDR3aa: CASSSQIARPQHF

v_gene: TRBV12-3/TRBV12-4
d_gene: .
abundance: many
j_gene: TRBJ1-6
len: 15
CDR3nt: TGTGCCAGCAGTTTAGGGGGGTCGAAGAATTCACCCCTCCACTTT
CDR3aa: CASSLGGSKNSPLHF

v_gene: TRBV5-1
d_gene: .
abundance: many
j_gene: TRBJ2-3
len: 14
CDR3nt: TGCGCCAGCAGCCTGACGGTGAGCACAGATACGCAGTATTTT
CDR3aa: CASSLTVSTDTQYF

v_gene: TRBV7-9
d_gene: .
abundance: many
j_gene: TRBJ2-2
len: 16
CDR3nt: TGTGCCAGCCCCCTCATGGGGGTATTGAACACCGGGGAGCTGTTTTTT
CDR3aa: CASPLMGVLNTGELFF

v_gene: TRBV24-1
d_gene: .
abundance: many
j_gene: TRBJ2-1
len: 13
CDR3nt: TGTGCCACCGGGGGAAGGGGACGGGATGAGCAGTTCTTC
CDR3aa: CATGGRGRDEQFF

v_gene: TRBV9
d_gene: .
abundance: .
j_gene: TRBJ2-3
len: 15
CDR3nt: TGTGCCAGCAGCGTACAAGTCGGTTTCACAGATACGCAGTATTTT
CDR3aa: CASSVQVGFTDTQYF

v_gene: TRBV11-2
d_gene: TRBD2
abundance: many
j_gene: TRBJ2-1
len: 15
CDR3nt: TGTGCCAGCAGCTTCGGCGGGGGGGTTTACAATGAGCAGTTCTTC
CDR3aa: CASSFGGGVYNEQFF

v_gene: TRBV7-6
d_gene: TRBD1
abundance: .
j_gene: TRBJ2-3
len: 18
CDR3nt: TGTGCCAGCAGCCTCCGGGTGGGGACAGGGGGCTTTACAGATACGCAGTATTTT
CDR3aa: CASSLRVGTGGFTDTQYF

v_gene: TRBV7-3
d_gene: .
abundance: few
j_gene: TRBJ2-2
len: 16
CDR3nt: TGTGCCAGCAGCTTAATGGGCGGGATTGGCACCGGGGAGCTGTTTTTT
CDR3aa: CASSLMGGIGTGELFF

v_gene: TRBV3-1
d_gene: TRBD2
abundance: .
j_gene: TRBJ2-4
len: 18
CDR3nt: TGTGCCAGCAGCCGCCTCTTACCCGGGAGCGGGAGGAAAAACATTCAGTACTTC
CDR3aa: CASSRLLPGSGRKNIQYF

v_gene: TRBV7-2
d_gene: TRBD1
abundance: many
j_gene: TRBJ2-7
len: 15
CDR3nt: TGTGCCAGCAGCTACAGGGGGTCCACCACCTACGAGCAGTACTTC
CDR3aa: CASSYRGSTTYEQYF

v_gene: TRBV7-2
d_gene: TRBD1
abundance: many
j_gene: TRBJ2-7
len: 14
CDR3nt: TGTGCCAGCAGCTCTTCCGGGACAGGGGACGAGCAGTACTTC
CDR3aa: CASSSSGTGDEQYF

v_gene: TRBV9
d_gene: .
abundance: .
j_gene: TRBJ2-2
len: 16
CDR3nt: TGTGCCAGCAGCCCTAGATCGCAGGGGCACACCGGGGAGCTGTTTTTT
CDR3aa: CASSPRSQGHTGELFF

v_gene: TRBV7-9
d_gene: .
abundance: few
j_gene: TRBJ2-2
len: 13
CDR3nt: TGTGCCAGCAGCTTTAACCTTCGGGGGGAGCTGTTTTTT
CDR3aa: CASSFNLRGELFF

v_gene: TRBV7-9
d_gene: .
abundance: many
j_gene: TRBJ1-1
len: 17
CDR3nt: TGTGCCAGCAGCTTACCACAGGGTGGTGTGGGAAACACTGAAGCTTTCTTT
CDR3aa: CASSLPQGGVGNTEAFF

v_gene: TRBV5-1
d_gene: TRBD1
abundance: many
j_gene: TRBJ1-1
len: 14
CDR3nt: TGCGCCAGCAGAAGACAGGGGGCAGGGACTGAAGCTTTCTTT
CDR3aa: CASRRQGAGTEAFF

v_gene: TRBV11-2
d_gene: TRBD2
abundance: many
j_gene: TRBJ2-5
len: 16
CDR3nt: TGTGCCAGCAGCTTAGGGCTAGCGGGAGCTCAAGAGACCCAGTACTTC
CDR3aa: CASSLGLAGAQETQYF

v_gene: TRBV6-6
d_gene: .
abundance: many
j_gene: TRBJ2-3
len: 15
CDR3nt: TGTGCCAGCAGTTACGGCGGGGCTAGCACAGATACGCAGTATTTT
CDR3aa: CASSYGGASTDTQYF

v_gene: TRBV28
d_gene: .
abundance: many
j_gene: TRBJ1-1
len: 15
CDR3nt: TGTGCCAGCAGTTTCTCCCCGACACTGAACACTGAAGCTTTCTTT
CDR3aa: CASSFSPTLNTEAFF

v_gene: TRBV3-1
d_gene: .
abundance: many
j_gene: TRBJ2-1
len: 16
CDR3nt: TGTGCCAGCAGCCACCACCAAAGGGGGACTGACAATGAGCAGTTCTTC
CDR3aa: CASSHHQRGTDNEQFF

v_gene: TRBV12-3/TRBV12-4
d_gene: .
abundance: few
j_gene: TRBJ2-7
len: 13
CDR3nt: TGTGCCAGCAGATCCACGGAGGGACAGGAGCAGTACTTC
CDR3aa: CASRSTEGQEQYF

v_gene: TRBV5-6
d_gene: TRBD1
abundance: few
j_gene: TRBJ1-5
len: 15
CDR3nt: TGTGCCAGCAGCTGGACAGGGAAGGGCAATCAGCCCCAGCATTTT
CDR3aa: CASSWTGKGNQPQHF

v_gene: TRBV5-8
d_gene: .
abundance: many
j_gene: TRBJ2-1
len: 12
CDR3nt: TGTGCCAGCAGGGCCCAGTACAATGAGCAGTTCTTC
CDR3aa: CASRAQYNEQFF

v_gene: TRBV15
d_gene: .
abundance: many
j_gene: TRBJ2-1
len: 12
CDR3nt: TGTGCCACCAGCACTAGGGAGAATGAGCAGTTCTTC
CDR3aa: CATSTRENEQFF

v_gene: TRBV11-2
d_gene: .
abundance: .
j_gene: TRBJ2-3
len: 12
CDR3nt: TGTGCCAGCAGCTTGTCCCCAGATACGCAGTATTTT
CDR3aa: CASSLSPDTQYF

v_gene: TRBV29-1
d_gene: .
abundance: .
j_gene: TRBJ1-1
len: 13
CDR3nt: TGCAGCGTTGAAGGGCAGATGAACACTGAAGCTTTCTTT
CDR3aa: CSVEGQMNTEAFF

v_gene: TRBV18
d_gene: TRBD1
abundance: many
j_gene: TRBJ1-5
len: 15
CDR3nt: TGTGCCAGCTCACCAGGACAGGGCATGAATCAGCCCCAGCATTTT
CDR3aa: CASSPGQGMNQPQHF

v_gene: TRBV10-3
d_gene: TRBD1
abundance: .
j_gene: TRBJ1-4
len: 14
CDR3nt: TGTGCCATCAGTTCAGGGGGCGGAGATGAAAAACTGTTTTTT
CDR3aa: CAISSGGGDEKLFF

v_gene: TRBV7-2
d_gene: .
abundance: many
j_gene: TRBJ1-1
len: 15
CDR3nt: TGTGCCAGCAGCCTAATGGATATTATTCGCACTGAAGCTTTCTTT
CDR3aa: CASSLMDIIRTEAFF

v_gene: TRBV4-1
d_gene: .
abundance: .
j_gene: TRBJ2-7
len: 14
CDR3nt: TGCGCCAGCAGCCAAGATTCCAGGGAATCCGAGCAGTACTTC
CDR3aa: CASSQDSRESEQYF

v_gene: TRBV3-1
d_gene: TRBD1
abundance: many
j_gene: TRBJ2-5
len: 14
CDR3nt: TGTGCCAGCAGCCCGACAGGGTGGCAAGAGACCCAGTACTTC
CDR3aa: CASSPTGWQETQYF

v_gene: TRBV3-1
d_gene: TRBD1
abundance: many
j_gene: TRBJ2-3
len: 15
CDR3nt: TGTGCCAGCAGCCAGGGACAGGGGGATACAGATACGCAGTATTTT
CDR3aa: CASSQGQGDTDTQYF

v_gene: TRBV6-2/TRBV6-3
d_gene: .
abundance: few
j_gene: TRBJ2-2
len: 16
CDR3nt: TGTGCCAGCAGGACGGACAGAGGGGGTTACACCGGGGAGCTGTTTTTT
CDR3aa: CASRTDRGGYTGELFF

v_gene: TRBV2
d_gene: TRBD2
abundance: many
j_gene: TRBJ2-1
len: 19
CDR3nt: TGTGCCAGCAGCCACCCCCTCGGGGGGGCTCAGAGCTCCTACAATGAGCAGTTCTTC
CDR3aa: CASSHPLGGAQSSYNEQFF

v_gene: TRBV7-2
d_gene: .
abundance: few
j_gene: TRBJ2-5
len: 13
CDR3nt: TGTGCCGGCAGCTTAGTAAAGGGAAAGACCCAGTACTTC
CDR3aa: CAGSLVKGKTQYF

v_gene: TRBV18
d_gene: .
abundance: few
j_gene: TRBJ2-7
len: 16
CDR3nt: TGTGCCAGCTCACCAAATACCATGGGGTTCGTCGCCGAGCAGTACTTC
CDR3aa: CASSPNTMGFVAEQYF

v_gene: TRBV5-1
d_gene: .
abundance: .
j_gene: TRBJ2-6
len: 15
CDR3nt: TGCGCCAGCAGCTTCCGGCCTTCTGGGGCCAACGTCCTGACTTTC
CDR3aa: CASSFRPSGANVLTF

v_gene: TRBV12-5
d_gene: .
abundance: .
j_gene: TRBJ2-7
len: 12
CDR3nt: TGTGCTAGTGGTTTGACGTCGTTGGGGCAGTACTTC
CDR3aa: CASGLTSLGQYF

v_gene: TRBV5-6
d_gene: .
abundance: .
j_gene: TRBJ2-7
len: 11
CDR3nt: TGTGCCAGCAGCCAGTCAGGGGAGCAGTACTTC
CDR3aa: CASSQSGEQYF

v_gene: TRBV25-1
d_gene: .
abundance: .
j_gene: TRBJ2-7
len: 15
CDR3nt: TGTGCCAGCGAGCAGGCAAGGCTAGGCTCCTACGAGCAGTACTTC
CDR3aa: CASEQARLGSYEQYF